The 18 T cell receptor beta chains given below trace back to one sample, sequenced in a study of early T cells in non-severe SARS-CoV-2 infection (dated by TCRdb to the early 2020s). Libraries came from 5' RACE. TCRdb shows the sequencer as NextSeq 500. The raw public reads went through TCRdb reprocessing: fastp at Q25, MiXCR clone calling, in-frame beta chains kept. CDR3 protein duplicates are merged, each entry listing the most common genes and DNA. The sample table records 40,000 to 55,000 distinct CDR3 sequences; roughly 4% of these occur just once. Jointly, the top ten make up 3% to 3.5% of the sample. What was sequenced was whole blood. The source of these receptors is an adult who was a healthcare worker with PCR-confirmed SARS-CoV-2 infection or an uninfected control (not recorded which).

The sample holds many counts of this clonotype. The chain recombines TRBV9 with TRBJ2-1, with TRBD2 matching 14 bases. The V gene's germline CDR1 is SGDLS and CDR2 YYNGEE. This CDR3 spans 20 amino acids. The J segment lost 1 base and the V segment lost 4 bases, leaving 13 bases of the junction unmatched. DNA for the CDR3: TGTGCCAGCAGCCCCTCCGGGACTAGCGGGAGAGGTCGGTCCTACAATGAGCAGTTCTTC. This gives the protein CASSPSGTSGRGRSYNEQFF.

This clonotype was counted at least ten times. This CDR3 is CASGFWRREGRYNEQFF. The CDR3 bases are TGTGCCAGCGGTTTTTGGCGGCGGGAGGGTCGATACAATGAGCAGTTCTTC. The V call is TRBV7-9, the J call TRBJ2-1; 9 bases fit TRBD2. Germline-derived CDR1 and CDR2 are SEHNR and FQNEAQ (reference sequence). V was pared by 8 bases and J by 4 bases, with 15 bases of the junction left unmatched. CDR3 size: 17 residues.

The CDR3 sequence: CASSLRGTGPREQYF. In DNA, the CDR3 is TGTGCCAGCAGCTTACGCGGGACAGGGCCTCGGGAGCAGTACTTC. This chain connects TRBV11-2 to TRBJ2-7; 9 bases map to TRBD1. CDR1 and CDR2 (germline): SGHAT, FQNNGV. This CDR3 comprises 15 residues. The ends lost 2 bases at V and 7 bases at J; junction bases unmatched: 9.

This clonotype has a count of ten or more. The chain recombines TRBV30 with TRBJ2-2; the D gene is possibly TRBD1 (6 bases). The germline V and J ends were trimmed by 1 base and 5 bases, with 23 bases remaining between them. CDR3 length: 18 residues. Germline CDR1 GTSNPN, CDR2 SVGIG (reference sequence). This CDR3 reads CAWSGQAEAPYLTGELFF. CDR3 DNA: TGTGCCTGGAGTGGACAGGCGGAGGCCCCTTATCTGACCGGGGAGCTGTTTTTT.

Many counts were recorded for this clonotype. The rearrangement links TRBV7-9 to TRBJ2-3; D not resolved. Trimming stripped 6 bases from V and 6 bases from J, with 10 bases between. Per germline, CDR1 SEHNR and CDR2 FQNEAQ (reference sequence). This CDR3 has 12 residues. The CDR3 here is CASSSRFDTQYF. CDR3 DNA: TGTGCCAGCAGTTCCCGGTTTGATACGCAGTATTTT. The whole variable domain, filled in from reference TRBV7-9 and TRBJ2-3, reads DTGVSQNPRHKITKRGQNVTFRCDPISEHNRLYWYRQTLGQGPEFLTYFQNEAQLEKSRLLSDRFSAERPKGSFSTLEIQRTEQGDSAMYLCASSSRFDTQYFGPGTRLTVL.

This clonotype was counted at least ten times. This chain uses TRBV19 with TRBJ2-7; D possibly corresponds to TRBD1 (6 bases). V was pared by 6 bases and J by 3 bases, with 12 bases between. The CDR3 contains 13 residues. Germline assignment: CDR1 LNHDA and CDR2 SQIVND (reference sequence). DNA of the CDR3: TGTGCCAGTAGCCGGACAGCAAGCTACGAGCAGTACTTC. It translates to CASSRTASYEQYF. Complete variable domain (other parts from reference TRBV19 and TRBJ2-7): DGGITQSPKYLFRKEGQNVTLSCEQNLNHDAMYWYRQDPGQGLRLIYYSQIVNDFQKGDIAEGYSVSREKKESFPLTVTSAQKNPTAFYLCASSRTASYEQYFGPGTRLTVT.

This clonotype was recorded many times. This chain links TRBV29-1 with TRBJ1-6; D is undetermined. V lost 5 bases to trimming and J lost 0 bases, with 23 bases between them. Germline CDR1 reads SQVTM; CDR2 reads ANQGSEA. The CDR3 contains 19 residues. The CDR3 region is CSVIVARAFPSSYNSPLHF. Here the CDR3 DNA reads TGCAGCGTTATAGTAGCCCGCGCGTTCCCGAGCTCCTATAATTCACCCCTCCACTTT.

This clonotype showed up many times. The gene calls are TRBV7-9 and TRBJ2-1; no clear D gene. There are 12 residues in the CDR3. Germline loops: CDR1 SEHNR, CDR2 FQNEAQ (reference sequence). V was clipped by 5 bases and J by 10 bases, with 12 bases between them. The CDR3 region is CASSEQLLEQFF. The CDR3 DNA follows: TGTGCCAGCAGCGAACAACTCCTAGAGCAGTTCTTC.

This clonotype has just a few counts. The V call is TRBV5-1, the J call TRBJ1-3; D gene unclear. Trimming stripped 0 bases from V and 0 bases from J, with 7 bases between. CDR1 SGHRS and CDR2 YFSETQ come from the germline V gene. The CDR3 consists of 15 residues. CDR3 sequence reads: CASSLGTFSGNTIYF. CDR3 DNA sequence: TGCGCCAGCAGCTTGGGGACTTTCTCTGGAAACACCATATATTTT.

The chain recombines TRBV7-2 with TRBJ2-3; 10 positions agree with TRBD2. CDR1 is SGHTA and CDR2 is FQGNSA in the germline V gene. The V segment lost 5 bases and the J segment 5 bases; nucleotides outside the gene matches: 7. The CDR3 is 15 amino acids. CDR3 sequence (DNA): TGTGCCAGCAGCCTCATAGCGGGGGGCAGAGATACGCAGTATTTT. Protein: CASSLIAGGRDTQYF.

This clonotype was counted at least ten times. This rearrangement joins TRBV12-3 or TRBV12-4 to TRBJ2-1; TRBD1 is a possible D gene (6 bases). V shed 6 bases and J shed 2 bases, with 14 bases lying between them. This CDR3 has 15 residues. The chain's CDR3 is CASRLGQSTYNEQFF. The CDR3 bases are TGTGCCAGCAGGCTCGGACAGTCTACCTACAATGAGCAGTTCTTC.

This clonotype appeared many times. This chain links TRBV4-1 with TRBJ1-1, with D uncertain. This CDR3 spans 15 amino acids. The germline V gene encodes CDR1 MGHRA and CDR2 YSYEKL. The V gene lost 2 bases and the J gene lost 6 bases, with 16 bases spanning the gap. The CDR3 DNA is TGCGCCAGCAGCCAAAACGATGTTATTTTGGCTGAAGCTTTCTTT. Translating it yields CASSQNDVILAEAFF.

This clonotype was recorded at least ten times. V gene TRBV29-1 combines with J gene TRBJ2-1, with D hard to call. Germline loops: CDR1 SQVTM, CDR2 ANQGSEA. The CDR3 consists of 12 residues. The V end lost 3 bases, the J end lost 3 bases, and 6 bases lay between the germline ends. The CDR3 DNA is TGCAGCGTTGAGGAATTCTACAATGAGCAGTTCTTC. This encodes CSVEEFYNEQFF.

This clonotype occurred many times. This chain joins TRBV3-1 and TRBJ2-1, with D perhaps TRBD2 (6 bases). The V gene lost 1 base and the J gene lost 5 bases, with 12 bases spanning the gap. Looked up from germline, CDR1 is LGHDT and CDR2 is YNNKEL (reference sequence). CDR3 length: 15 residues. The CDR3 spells CASSQGLASHNEQFF. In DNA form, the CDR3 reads TGTGCCAGCAGCCAAGGGCTAGCGAGCCACAATGAGCAGTTCTTC.

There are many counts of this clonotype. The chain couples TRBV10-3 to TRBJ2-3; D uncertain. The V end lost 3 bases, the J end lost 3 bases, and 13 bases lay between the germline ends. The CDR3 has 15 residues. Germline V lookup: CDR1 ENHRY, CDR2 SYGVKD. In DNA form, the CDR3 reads TGTGCCATCAGTGACCGGGCTCTAGGGACAGATACGCAGTATTTT. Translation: CAISDRALGTDTQYF.

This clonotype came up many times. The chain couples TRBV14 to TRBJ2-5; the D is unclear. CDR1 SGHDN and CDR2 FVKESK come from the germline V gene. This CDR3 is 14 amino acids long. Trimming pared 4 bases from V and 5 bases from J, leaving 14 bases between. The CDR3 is CASSRTYPQETQYF. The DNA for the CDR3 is TGTGCCAGCAGCCGGACGTATCCCCAGGAGACCCAGTACTTC.

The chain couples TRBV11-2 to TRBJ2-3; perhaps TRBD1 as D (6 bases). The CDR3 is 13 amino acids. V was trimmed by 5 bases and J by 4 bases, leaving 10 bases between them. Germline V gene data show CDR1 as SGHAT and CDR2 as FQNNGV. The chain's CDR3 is CASSPRGPDTQYF. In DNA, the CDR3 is TGTGCCAGCAGCCCCAGGGGTCCAGATACGCAGTATTTT. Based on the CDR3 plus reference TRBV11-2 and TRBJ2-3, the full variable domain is EAGVAQSPRYKIIEKRQSVAFWCNPISGHATLYWYQQILGQGPKLLIQFQNNGVVDDSQLPKDRFSAERLKGVDSTLKIQPAKLEDSAVYLCASSPRGPDTQYFGPGTRLTVL.

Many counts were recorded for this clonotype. This chain's CDR3 is CASGWTSTDTQYF. CDR3 sequence (DNA): TGTGCCAGCGGCTGGACTAGCACAGATACGCAGTATTTT. This chain links TRBV12-3 or TRBV12-4 with TRBJ2-3; a possible D gene is TRBD2 (5 bases). With 8 bases removed from V and 0 bases from J, the gap between germline ends came to 9 bases. The CDR3 contains 13 residues.